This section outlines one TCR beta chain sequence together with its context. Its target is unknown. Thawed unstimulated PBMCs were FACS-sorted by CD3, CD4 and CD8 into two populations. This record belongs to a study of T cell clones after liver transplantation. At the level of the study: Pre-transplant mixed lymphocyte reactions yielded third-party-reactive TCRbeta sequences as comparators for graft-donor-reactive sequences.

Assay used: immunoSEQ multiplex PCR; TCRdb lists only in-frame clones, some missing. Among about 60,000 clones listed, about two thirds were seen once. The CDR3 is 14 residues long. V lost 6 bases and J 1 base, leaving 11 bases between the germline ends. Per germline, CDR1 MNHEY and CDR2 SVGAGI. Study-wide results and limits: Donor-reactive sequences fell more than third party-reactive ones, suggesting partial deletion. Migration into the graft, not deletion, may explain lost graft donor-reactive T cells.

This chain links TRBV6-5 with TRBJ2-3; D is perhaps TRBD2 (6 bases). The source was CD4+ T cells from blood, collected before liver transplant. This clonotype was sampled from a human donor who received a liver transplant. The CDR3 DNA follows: TGTGCCAGCAGACGGGACTTTCGCACAGATACGCAGTATTTT. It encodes CASRRDFRTDTQYF.